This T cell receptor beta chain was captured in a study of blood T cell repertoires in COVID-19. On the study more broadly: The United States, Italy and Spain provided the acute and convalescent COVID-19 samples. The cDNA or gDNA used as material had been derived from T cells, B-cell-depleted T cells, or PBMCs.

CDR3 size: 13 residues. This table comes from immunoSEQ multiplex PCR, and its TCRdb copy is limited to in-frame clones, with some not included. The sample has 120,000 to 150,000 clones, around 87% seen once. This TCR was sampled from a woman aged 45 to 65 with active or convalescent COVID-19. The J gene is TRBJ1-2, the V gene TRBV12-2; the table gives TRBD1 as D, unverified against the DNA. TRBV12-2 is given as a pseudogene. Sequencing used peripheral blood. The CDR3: CARCDRFSYGYTF. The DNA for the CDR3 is TGTGCTCGGTGTGACAGGTTTAGCTATGGCTACACCTTC.